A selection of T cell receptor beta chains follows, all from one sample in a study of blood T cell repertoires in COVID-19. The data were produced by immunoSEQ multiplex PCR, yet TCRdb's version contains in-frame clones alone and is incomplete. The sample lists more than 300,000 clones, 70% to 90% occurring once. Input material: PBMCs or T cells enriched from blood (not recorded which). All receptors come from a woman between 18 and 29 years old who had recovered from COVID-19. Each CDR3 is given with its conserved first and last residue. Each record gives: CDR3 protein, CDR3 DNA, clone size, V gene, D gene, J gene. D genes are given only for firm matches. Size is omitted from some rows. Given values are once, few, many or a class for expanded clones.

cdr3_aa: CASSPPGQGGNEQFF
cdr3_nt: TGTGCCAGCTCACCACCGGGACAGGGAGGTAATGAGCAGTTCTTC
clone_size: NA
v_call: TRBV18
d_call: TRBD1
j_call: TRBJ2-1

cdr3_aa: CSASIGGINQPQHF
cdr3_nt: TGCAGTGCTAGTATAGGGGGAATCAATCAGCCCCAGCATTTT
clone_size: NA
v_call: TRBV20-1
d_call: NA
j_call: TRBJ1-5

cdr3_aa: CATARGGSNEKLFF
cdr3_nt: TGTGCCACCGCACGAGGGGGATCTAATGAAAAACTGTTTTTT
clone_size: few
v_call: TRBV15
d_call: NA
j_call: TRBJ1-4

cdr3_aa: CASSPGQGAKQYF
cdr3_nt: TGCGCCAGCAGCCCGGGACAGGGAGCCAAGCAGTACTTC
clone_size: NA
v_call: TRBV5-1
d_call: TRBD1
j_call: TRBJ2-7

cdr3_aa: CASSRLQGFREKLFF
cdr3_nt: TGCGCCAGCAGCCGACTACAGGGGTTTCGGGAAAAACTGTTTTTT
clone_size: NA
v_call: TRBV4-1
d_call: TRBD1
j_call: TRBJ1-4

cdr3_aa: CAWSGGLGYTF
cdr3_nt: TGTGCCTGGAGTGGGGGGCTAGGCTACACCTTC
clone_size: NA
v_call: TRBV30
d_call: NA
j_call: TRBJ1-2

cdr3_aa: CSASSSSNYGGYTF
cdr3_nt: TGCAGTGCTAGTTCCTCATCGAACTATGGGGGCTACACCTTC
clone_size: NA
v_call: TRBV20-1
d_call: NA
j_call: TRBJ1-2

cdr3_aa: CASSQTIPGGPTGELFF
cdr3_nt: TGCGCCAGCAGCCAAACAATACCGGGAGGGCCAACCGGGGAGCTGTTTTTT
clone_size: NA
v_call: TRBV4-3
d_call: TRBD2
j_call: TRBJ2-2

cdr3_aa: CASSLSQGGNQPQHF
cdr3_nt: TGTGCCAGCAGCTTATCACAGGGTGGGAATCAGCCCCAGCATTTT
clone_size: NA
v_call: TRBV7-8
d_call: NA
j_call: TRBJ1-5

cdr3_aa: CASSIGENNQPQHF
cdr3_nt: TGTGCCAGTAGTATTGGGGAGAACAATCAGCCCCAGCATTTT
clone_size: NA
v_call: TRBV19
d_call: NA
j_call: TRBJ1-5

cdr3_aa: CASSSTRLQGAPYGYTF
cdr3_nt: TGTGCCAGCAGTTCAACTCGTCTCCAGGGGGCGCCCTATGGCTACACCTTC
clone_size: NA
v_call: TRBV28
d_call: TRBD1
j_call: TRBJ1-2

cdr3_aa: CASSQDRRSGNTIYF
cdr3_nt: TGTGCCAGCAGCCAAGATAGGAGGTCTGGAAACACCATATATTTT
clone_size: once
v_call: TRBV4-2
d_call: NA
j_call: TRBJ1-3

cdr3_aa: CASSFGGGLSYNEQFF
cdr3_nt: TGTGCCAGCAGCTTCGGTGGGGGCCTCTCCTACAATGAGCAGTTCTTC
clone_size: once
v_call: TRBV7-9
d_call: NA
j_call: TRBJ2-1

cdr3_aa: CASTSSGANVLTF
cdr3_nt: TGCGCCAGCACCAGCTCTGGGGCCAACGTCCTGACTTTC
clone_size: NA
v_call: TRBV10-2
d_call: NA
j_call: TRBJ2-6

cdr3_aa: CASTMGSLPNEQFF
cdr3_nt: TGTGCCAGCACCATGGGTTCACTACCCAATGAGCAGTTCTTC
clone_size: NA
v_call: TRBV9
d_call: NA
j_call: TRBJ2-1